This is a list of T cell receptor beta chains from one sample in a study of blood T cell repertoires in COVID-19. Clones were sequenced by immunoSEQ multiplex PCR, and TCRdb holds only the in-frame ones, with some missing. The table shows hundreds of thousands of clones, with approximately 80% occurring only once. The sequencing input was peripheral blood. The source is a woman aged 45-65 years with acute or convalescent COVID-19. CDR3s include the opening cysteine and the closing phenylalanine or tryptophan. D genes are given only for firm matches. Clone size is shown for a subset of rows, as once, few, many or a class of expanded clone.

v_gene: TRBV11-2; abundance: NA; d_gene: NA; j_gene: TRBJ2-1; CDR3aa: CASSIEGVGNEQFF; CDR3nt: TGTGCCAGCAGCATCGAGGGAGTTGGGAATGAGCAGTTCTTC
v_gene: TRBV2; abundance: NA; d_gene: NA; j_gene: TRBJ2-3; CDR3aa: CASSEKTSTDTQYF; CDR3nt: TGTGCCAGCAGTGAAAAGACTAGCACAGATACGCAGTATTTT
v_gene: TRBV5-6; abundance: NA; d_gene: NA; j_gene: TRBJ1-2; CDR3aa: CASSFDGGLSNYGYTF; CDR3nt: TGTGCCAGCAGCTTCGACGGGGGTCTTTCTAACTATGGCTACACCTTC
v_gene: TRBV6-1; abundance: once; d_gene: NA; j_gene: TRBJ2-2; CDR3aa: CASSDGRVSGELFF; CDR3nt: TGTGCCAGCAGTGACGGCAGGGTTTCCGGGGAGCTGTTTTTT
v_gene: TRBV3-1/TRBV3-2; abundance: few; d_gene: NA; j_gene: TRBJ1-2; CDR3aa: CASSQTAVHGYTF; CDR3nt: TGTGCCAGCAGCCAAACAGCCGTCCACGGCTACACCTTC
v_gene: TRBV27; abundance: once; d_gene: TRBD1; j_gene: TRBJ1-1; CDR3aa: CASSPGQGDAEAFF; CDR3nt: TGTGCCAGCAGTCCGGGACAGGGGGACGCTGAAGCTTTCTTT
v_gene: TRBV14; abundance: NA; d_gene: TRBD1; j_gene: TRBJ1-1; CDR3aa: CASSFGTGGTEAFF; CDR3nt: TGTGCCAGCAGCTTCGGGACAGGGGGCACTGAAGCTTTCTTT
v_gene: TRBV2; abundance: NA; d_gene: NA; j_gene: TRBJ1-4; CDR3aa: CASNSLGGTNEKLFF; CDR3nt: TGTGCCAGCAATTCCCTAGGGGGAACTAATGAAAAACTGTTTTTT
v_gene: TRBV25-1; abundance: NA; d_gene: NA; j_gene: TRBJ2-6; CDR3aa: CASSVGGPGANVLTF; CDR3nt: TGTGCCAGCAGTGTAGGGGGACCTGGGGCCAACGTCCTGACTTTC
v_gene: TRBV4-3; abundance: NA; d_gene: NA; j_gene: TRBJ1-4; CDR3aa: CASSQGGHQGWEKLFF; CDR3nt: TGCGCCAGCAGCCAGGGTGGACATCAAGGTTGGGAAAAACTGTTTTTT
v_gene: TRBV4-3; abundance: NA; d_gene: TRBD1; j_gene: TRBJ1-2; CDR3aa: CASSPTGGGYTF; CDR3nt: TGCGCCAGCAGTCCGACAGGGGGCGGCTACACCTTC
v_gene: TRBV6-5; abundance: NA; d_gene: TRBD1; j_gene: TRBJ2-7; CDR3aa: CASSPSRDSPYEQYF; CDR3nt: TGTGCCAGCAGTCCGTCCCGGGACAGTCCCTACGAGCAGTACTTC
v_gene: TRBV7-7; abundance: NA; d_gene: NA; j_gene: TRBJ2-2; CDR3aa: CASSLERDTGELFF; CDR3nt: TGTGCTAGCAGCTTAGAGAGGGACACCGGGGAGCTGTTTTTT
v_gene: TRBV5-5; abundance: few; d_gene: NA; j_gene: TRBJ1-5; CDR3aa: CASSIANSNQPQHF; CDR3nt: TGTGCCAGCAGCATTGCGAATTCCAATCAGCCCCAGCATTTT
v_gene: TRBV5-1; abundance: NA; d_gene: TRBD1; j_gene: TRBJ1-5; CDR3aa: CASSKGTGTNQPQHF; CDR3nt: TGCGCCAGCAGCAAGGGGACAGGGACCAATCAGCCCCAGCATTTT
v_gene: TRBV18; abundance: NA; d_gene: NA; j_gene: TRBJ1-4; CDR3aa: CASSPMAGAATNEKLFF; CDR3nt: TGTGCCAGCTCACCAATGGCAGGGGCAGCAACTAATGAAAAACTGTTTTTT
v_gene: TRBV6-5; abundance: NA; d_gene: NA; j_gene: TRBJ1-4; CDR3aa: CASGGGAPGEKLFF; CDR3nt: TGTGCCAGCGGAGGGGGGGCGCCTGGTGAAAAACTGTTTTTT
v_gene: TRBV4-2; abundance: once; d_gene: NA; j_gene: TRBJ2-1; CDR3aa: CASSQEPQRAYNEQFF; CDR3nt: TGTGCCAGCAGCCAAGAGCCCCAGCGGGCCTACAATGAGCAGTTCTTC
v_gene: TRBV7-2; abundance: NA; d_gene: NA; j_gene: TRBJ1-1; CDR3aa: CASSYRANTEAFF; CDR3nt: TGTGCCAGCAGCTACAGGGCGAACACTGAAGCTTTCTTT
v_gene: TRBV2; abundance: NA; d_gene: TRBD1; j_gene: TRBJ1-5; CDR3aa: CASALETGGLKQPQHF; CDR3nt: TGTGCCAGCGCCCTGGAGACAGGGGGTTTAAAGCAGCCCCAGCATTTT
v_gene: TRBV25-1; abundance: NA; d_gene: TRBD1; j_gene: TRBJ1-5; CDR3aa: CASSEDRASQPQHF; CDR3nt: TGTGCCAGCAGTGAGGACAGGGCAAGCCAGCCCCAGCATTTT
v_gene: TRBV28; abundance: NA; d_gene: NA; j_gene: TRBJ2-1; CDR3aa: CASSPRGWQGEQFF; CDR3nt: TGTGCCAGCAGCCCGAGGGGGTGGCAAGGTGAGCAGTTCTTC
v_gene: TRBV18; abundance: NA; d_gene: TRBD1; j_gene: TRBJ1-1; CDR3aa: CASSLDRGDTEAFF; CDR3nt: TGTGCCAGCTCACTGGACAGGGGGGATACTGAAGCTTTCTTT
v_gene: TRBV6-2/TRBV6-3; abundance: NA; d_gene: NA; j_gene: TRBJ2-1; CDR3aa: CASSWIGDNEQFF; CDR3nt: TGTGCCAGCAGTTGGATAGGGGACAATGAGCAGTTCTTC
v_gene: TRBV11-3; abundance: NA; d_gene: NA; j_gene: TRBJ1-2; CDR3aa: CASSFPRDSIYGYTF; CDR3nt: TGTGCCAGCAGCTTCCCCCGGGATTCCATTTATGGCTACACCTTC
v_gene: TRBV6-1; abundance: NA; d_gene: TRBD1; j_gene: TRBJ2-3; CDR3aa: CASSERQGFSTDTQYF; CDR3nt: TGTGCCAGCAGTGAAAGACAGGGGTTCAGCACAGATACGCAGTATTTT
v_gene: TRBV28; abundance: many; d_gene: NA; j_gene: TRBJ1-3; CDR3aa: CASSLSPWRPTIYF; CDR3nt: TGTGCCAGCAGTTTATCCCCCTGGAGGCCCACCATATATTTT
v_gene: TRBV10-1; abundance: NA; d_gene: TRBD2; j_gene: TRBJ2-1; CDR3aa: CASELRRLATYNEQFF; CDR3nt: TGCGCCAGCGAACTCCGGCGACTAGCAACCTACAATGAGCAGTTCTTC
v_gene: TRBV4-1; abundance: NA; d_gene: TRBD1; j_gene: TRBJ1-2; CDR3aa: CASSQDLDRAGGYTF; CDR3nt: TGCGCCAGCAGCCAGGACTTAGACAGGGCGGGTGGCTACACCTTC
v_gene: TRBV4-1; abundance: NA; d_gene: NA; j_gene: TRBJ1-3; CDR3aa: CASSQGIPGGNTIYF; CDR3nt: TGCGCCAGCAGCCAAGGCATACCAGGAGGAAACACCATATATTTT
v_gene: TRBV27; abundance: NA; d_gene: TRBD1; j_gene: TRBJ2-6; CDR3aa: CASSTGGLISGANVLTF; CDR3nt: TGTGCCAGCAGTACAGGGGGGTTGATCTCTGGGGCCAACGTCCTGACTTTC
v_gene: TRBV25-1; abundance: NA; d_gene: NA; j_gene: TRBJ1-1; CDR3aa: CASSPTANTEAFF; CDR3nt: TGTGCCAGCAGTCCGACAGCGAACACTGAAGCTTTCTTT
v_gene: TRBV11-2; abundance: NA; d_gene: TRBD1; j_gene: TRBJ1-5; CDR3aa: CASSPFQGAVQPQHF; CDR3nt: TGTGCCAGCAGCCCCTTTCAGGGGGCTGTTCAGCCCCAGCATTTT
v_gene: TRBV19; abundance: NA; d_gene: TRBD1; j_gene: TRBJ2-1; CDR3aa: CASRIDRGRGLGNEQFF; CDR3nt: TGTGCCAGTAGGATCGACAGGGGACGAGGGTTGGGCAATGAGCAGTTCTTC
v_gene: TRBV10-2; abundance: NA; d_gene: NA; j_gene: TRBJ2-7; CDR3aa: CASSATREWDEQYF; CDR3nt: TGCGCCAGCAGTGCCACTCGGGAATGGGACGAGCAGTACTTC
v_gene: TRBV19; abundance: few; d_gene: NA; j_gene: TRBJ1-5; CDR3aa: CASSVAGNQPQHF; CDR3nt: TGTGCCAGTAGTGTGGCAGGCAATCAGCCCCAGCATTTT
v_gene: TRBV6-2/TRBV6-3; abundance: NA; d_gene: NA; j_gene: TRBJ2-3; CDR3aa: CASSPYTKGVDTQYF; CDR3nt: TGTGCCAGCAGTCCGTATACTAAGGGGGTAGATACGCAGTATTTT
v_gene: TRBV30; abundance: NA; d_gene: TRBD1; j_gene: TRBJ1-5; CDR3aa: CAWDKGQGAQPQHF; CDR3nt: TGTGCCTGGGATAAAGGACAGGGCGCTCAGCCCCAGCATTTT
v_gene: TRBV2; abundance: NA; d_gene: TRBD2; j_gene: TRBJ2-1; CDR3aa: CASSQASGRLGGNEQFF; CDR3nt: TGTGCCAGCAGTCAGGCTAGCGGGAGATTGGGGGGCAATGAGCAGTTCTTC
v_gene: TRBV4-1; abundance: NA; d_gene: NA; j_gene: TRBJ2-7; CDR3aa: CASSQALSDEQYF; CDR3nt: TGCGCCAGCAGCCAAGCTCTCTCCGACGAGCAGTACTTC
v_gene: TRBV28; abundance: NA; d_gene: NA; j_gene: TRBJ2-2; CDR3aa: CASKRVGTNTGELFF; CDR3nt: TGTGCCAGCAAGCGGGTCGGGACGAACACCGGGGAGCTGTTTTTT
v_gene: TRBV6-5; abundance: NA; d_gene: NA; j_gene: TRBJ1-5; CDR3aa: CASRFSGSNQPQHF; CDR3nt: TGTGCCAGCAGATTCTCGGGGAGCAATCAGCCCCAGCATTTT
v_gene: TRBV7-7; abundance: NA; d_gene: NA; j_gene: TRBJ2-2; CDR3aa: CASSLSPSATGELFF; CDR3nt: TGTGCCAGCAGCTTATCCCCTAGCGCCACCGGGGAGCTGTTTTTT
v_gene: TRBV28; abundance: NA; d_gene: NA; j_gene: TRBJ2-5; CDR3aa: CASSSLGLVGQETQYF; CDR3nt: TGTGCCAGCAGTTCCCTAGGTTTGGTCGGCCAAGAGACCCAGTACTTC